A selection of T cell receptor beta chains follows, all from one sample in a study of cytotoxic CD8 clonotypes in ibrutinib-treated CLL. TCRdb's copy holds only in-frame clones and misses some; the assay was immunoSEQ multiplex PCR. The sample has 250,000 or so clones, roughly 70% seen once. The specimen was PBMCs, collected after 24 months of ibrutinib treatment. The receptor set was obtained from a human donor with chronic lymphocytic leukemia. CDR3s include the opening cysteine and the closing phenylalanine or tryptophan. A D gene is named only where the DNA matches it firmly. The size entry is marked missing in some rows and otherwise reads once, few, many or a size class.

V gene: TRBV9; clone size: once; J gene: TRBJ2-7; D gene: -; CDR3 protein: CASSVEGDSYEQYF; CDR3 DNA: TGTGCCAGCAGCGTAGAAGGGGACTCCTACGAGCAGTACTTC
V gene: TRBV15; clone size: once; J gene: TRBJ2-3; D gene: -; CDR3 protein: CATSRDPLGRSTDTQYF; CDR3 DNA: TGTGCCACCAGCAGAGATCCCCTGGGACGGAGCACAGATACGCAGTATTTT
V gene: TRBV10-3; clone size: few; J gene: TRBJ2-1; D gene: TRBD2; CDR3 protein: CAISGLGSGTGVGVSNEQFF; CDR3 DNA: TGTGCCATCAGTGGGTTGGGTAGCGGGACCGGAGTAGGGGTTAGCAATGAGCAGTTCTTC
V gene: TRBV4-1; clone size: -; J gene: TRBJ2-1; D gene: -; CDR3 protein: CASSQEWASFYNEQFF; CDR3 DNA: TGCGCCAGCAGCCAAGAATGGGCTAGCTTCTACAATGAGCAGTTCTTC
V gene: TRBV6-5; clone size: -; J gene: TRBJ1-5; D gene: -; CDR3 protein: CASRFHRDQPQHF; CDR3 DNA: TGTGCCAGCAGATTCCATAGAGATCAGCCCCAGCATTTT
V gene: TRBV5-1; clone size: -; J gene: TRBJ1-2; D gene: TRBD1; CDR3 protein: CASRSGQGAGGYGYTF; CDR3 DNA: TGCGCCAGCCGCTCGGGACAGGGGGCCGGAGGCTATGGCTACACCTTC
V gene: TRBV28; clone size: -; J gene: TRBJ2-2; D gene: TRBD1; CDR3 protein: CASTQQGQNTGELFF; CDR3 DNA: TGTGCCAGCACTCAACAGGGGCAGAACACCGGGGAGCTGTTTTTT
V gene: TRBV5-1; clone size: -; J gene: TRBJ1-5; D gene: -; CDR3 protein: CASSWGGWSNQPQHF; CDR3 DNA: TGCGCCAGCAGCTGGGGGGGATGGAGCAATCAGCCCCAGCATTTT
V gene: TRBV7-9; clone size: few; J gene: TRBJ2-7; D gene: -; CDR3 protein: CASSLTSGTYEQYF; CDR3 DNA: TGTGCCAGCAGCTTAACCAGCGGAACCTACGAGCAGTACTTC
V gene: TRBV11-3; clone size: once; J gene: TRBJ1-1; D gene: -; CDR3 protein: CASSSRTGTEAFF; CDR3 DNA: TGTGCCAGCAGCTCAAGAACCGGGACAGAAGCTTTCTTT
V gene: TRBV5-4; clone size: -; J gene: TRBJ2-3; D gene: TRBD1; CDR3 protein: CASSLDRGVDTQYF; CDR3 DNA: TGTGCCAGCAGCCTGGACAGGGGGGTGGATACGCAGTATTTT
V gene: TRBV5-4; clone size: -; J gene: TRBJ2-7; D gene: -; CDR3 protein: CASSLMGSAGLEQYF; CDR3 DNA: TGTGCCAGCAGCTTGATGGGCTCCGCTGGTCTCGAGCAGTACTTC
V gene: TRBV6-5; clone size: few; J gene: TRBJ2-7; D gene: TRBD2; CDR3 protein: CASSYDLAGSYEQYF; CDR3 DNA: TGTGCCAGCAGTTACGACCTAGCGGGGTCCTACGAGCAGTACTTC
V gene: TRBV6-5; clone size: -; J gene: TRBJ1-1; D gene: -; CDR3 protein: CASRVQQDTEAFF; CDR3 DNA: TGTGCCAGCAGGGTACAGCAAGACACTGAAGCTTTCTTT
V gene: TRBV5-6; clone size: -; J gene: TRBJ2-7; D gene: TRBD2; CDR3 protein: CASSPPSGSYEQYF; CDR3 DNA: TGTGCCAGCAGCCCTCCTAGCGGGAGTTACGAGCAGTACTTC
V gene: TRBV5-1; clone size: -; J gene: TRBJ2-7; D gene: TRBD2; CDR3 protein: CASSFGGTAYEQYF; CDR3 DNA: TGCGCCAGCAGTTTCGGGGGGACGGCCTACGAGCAGTACTTC
V gene: TRBV7-2; clone size: -; J gene: TRBJ1-2; D gene: -; CDR3 protein: CASSFVSYGYTF; CDR3 DNA: TGTGCCAGCAGCTTCGTAAGCTATGGCTACACCTTC